This T cell receptor beta chain comes out of a study of radiation and T cells in renal cell carcinoma. CDR3 length equals 14 residues. V lost 5 bases to trimming and J lost 3 bases; unmatched junction nucleotides: 6. CDR1 is MDHEN and CDR2 is SYDVKM in the germline V gene. Sequencing was performed with immunoSEQ multiplex PCR; in TCRdb, only in-frame clones are kept and a portion is missing. Of around 130,000 clones in the sample, more than 70% were seen once. The time point was: blood 2 weeks post-SBRT. Treatment defined: 15 Gy SBRT to primary tumor, nephrectomy 4 weeks later. The receptor was isolated from a woman between 65 and 79 years old with renal cell carcinoma. The chain is built from TRBV28 and TRBJ1-2; 7 bases match TRBD1. The sample in question was blood, obtained from a patient whose treatment included radiotherapy and nephrectomy. The CDR3 spells CASSGRQGYYGYTF. DNA of the CDR3: TGTGCCAGCAGTGGAAGACAGGGCTACTATGGCTACACCTTC.